Detailed here is one T cell receptor beta chain. The data derive from a study of blood T cell repertoires in COVID-19. About the research overall: From T cells, B-cell-depleted T cells, or PBMCs came the material, which was cDNA or gDNA.

The CDR3 is made up of 14 amino acids. Per germline, CDR1 SQVTM and CDR2 ANQGSEA. The trim removed 6 bases at V and 0 bases at J, leaving 5 bases unmatched. In the original analysis: Researchers report that nucleated cell counts were estimated from reference gene primer amplification. Sequencing was performed with immunoSEQ multiplex PCR; in TCRdb, only in-frame clones are kept and a portion is missing. Clonal size and the V and J genes are those of that table, whereas D and trimming came from the DNA. The table shows about 80,000 clones, with roughly four fifths occurring only once. The sample taken for sequencing was peripheral blood. This clonotype was obtained from an elderly man with acute or convalescent COVID-19. This chain connects TRBV29-1 to TRBJ2-4; 7 nucleotides align to TRBD1. This CDR3 is CSVGQDLAKNIQYF. The DNA for the CDR3 is TGCAGCGTCGGACAGGACCTAGCCAAAAACATTCAGTACTTC.